These 10 T cell receptor beta chains were sequenced from one sample in a study of blood T cell repertoires in COVID-19. Measured with immunoSEQ multiplex PCR; TCRdb has only the in-frame clones, and not every one. The repertoire holds some 250,000 clones, with 70% to 90% as singletons. The sequencing sample was made of peripheral blood. These receptor sequences come from a man in his 60s with acute or convalescent COVID-19.

This clone was recorded only once. The chain combines TRBV5-4 with TRBJ1-1, with D perhaps matching TRBD1 (6 bases). The V end lost 1 base, the J end lost 5 bases, and 15 bases lay between the germline ends. This CDR3 contains 15 residues. Germline V gene data show CDR1 as SGHNT and CDR2 as YYREEE (reference sequence). The CDR3 sequence: CASSLHHLQGTEAFF. CDR3 in DNA: TGTGCCAGCAGCTTGCACCATCTCCAGGGGACTGAAGCTTTCTTT.

The chain couples TRBV5-6 to TRBJ2-3, with TRBD2 as a possible D gene (6 bases). CDR3 size: 15 residues. The germline V gene encodes CDR1 SGHDT and CDR2 YYEEEE. V shed 0 bases and J shed 0 bases, with 8 bases lying between them. The CDR3 sequence: CASSLGSGSTDTQYF. CDR3 in DNA: TGTGCCAGCAGCTTGGGGAGCGGGAGCACAGATACGCAGTATTTT.

J is TRBJ2-3 and V is TRBV6-2 or TRBV6-3; D gene uncertain. V lost 5 bases and J 2 bases, leaving 11 bases between the germline ends. The CDR3 has 14 amino acids. The germline V gene encodes CDR1 MNHEY and CDR2 SVGEGT. This CDR3 reads CASSRGGPTDTQYF. CDR3 nucleotides: TGTGCCAGCAGTCGAGGCGGTCCCACAGATACGCAGTATTTT.

The J gene is TRBJ2-7, the V gene TRBV19; the match to TRBD1 covers 8 bases. The CDR3 length is 17 residues. Germline loops: CDR1 LNHDA, CDR2 SQIVND (reference sequence). V shed 1 base, J shed 4 bases, and the junction held 12 bases outside the gene matches. CDR3 coding DNA: TGTGCCAGTAGTATAGCCCACGGACAGGGAGTAAAATACGAGCAGTACTTC. It codes for CASSIAHGQGVKYEQYF.

The chain is built from TRBV28 and TRBJ1-2; 10 nucleotides match TRBD1. Germline V gene sequence: CDR1 MDHEN, CDR2 SYDVKM. V lost 6 bases, J lost 8 bases, and 21 bases stayed unmatched. CDR3 length: 18 amino acids. CDR3 sequence: CASSELLGDRGPARGYTF. CDR3 DNA: TGTGCCAGCAGCGAGCTCTTAGGGGACAGGGGCCCCGCACGGGGCTACACCTTC.

The rearrangement joins TRBV7-9 to TRBJ1-3, with D uncertain. Deletions cut 0 bases from V and 3 bases from J, with 12 bases between. CDR1 is SEHNR and CDR2 is FQNEAQ in the germline V gene (reference sequence). This CDR3 has 16 amino acids. CDR3 DNA sequence: TGTGCCAGCAGCTTAGCGTCAGGAACCCATGGAAACACCATATATTTT. Translated, it gives CASSLASGTHGNTIYF.

The V call is TRBV6-5, the J call TRBJ1-1; D is unclear. Germline-derived CDR1 and CDR2 are MNHEY and SVGAGI. The V end lost 6 bases, the J end lost 1 base, and 3 bases lay between the germline ends. The CDR3 spans 11 residues. The CDR3: CASRRNTEAFF. In DNA, the CDR3 is TGTGCCAGCAGGAGGAACACTGAAGCTTTCTTT.

The chain joins TRBV15 to TRBJ2-2, with 9 bases aligning to TRBD2. This CDR3 has 17 amino acids. J gave up 7 bases and V 0 bases, and 9 bases lay outside the gene matches. Germline assignment: CDR1 LNHNV and CDR2 YYDKDF (reference sequence). For the CDR3, the DNA is TGTGCCACCAGCAGAGATACCCAGCGGGAGGTTGTCGGGGAGCTGTTTTTT. Its protein is CATSRDTQREVVGELFF.

Turning to this clone: In the same sample, other DNA sequences code for this CDR3. V usage is TRBV5-1 and J usage is TRBJ2-1, with D possibly being TRBD1 (5 bases). Trimming removed 4 bases from V and 4 bases from J, with 9 bases in between. The CDR3 runs 13 residues. Germline V gene data show CDR1 as SGHRS and CDR2 as YFSETQ. The CDR3 coding sequence is TGCGCCAGCAGCCTAGGACAATACAATGAGCAGTTCTTC. It is translated as CASSLGQYNEQFF.

V usage is TRBV6-2 or TRBV6-3 and J usage is TRBJ2-1, with TRBD2 matching over 10 bases. The CDR3 has 18 amino acids. CDR1 is MNHEY and CDR2 is SVGEGT in the germline V gene. Trimming at V came to 0 bases and at J to 8 bases, leaving 13 bases not matched to a gene. CDR3 nucleotide sequence: TGTGCCAGCAGTTACTCTCTGACCGGACTAGCGGTTTTCTATGAGCAGTTCTTC. The encoded protein is CASSYSLTGLAVFYEQFF.